Following are 4 T cell receptor beta chains from one sample sequenced in a study of T cell responses to AZD1222 COVID-19 vaccine. The repertoire was sequenced with immunoSEQ multiplex PCR; TCRdb's copy has only in-frame clones and lacks some. The data contain 110,000 to 150,000 clones, around 90% of them singletons. Sequenced here: peripheral blood, sampled on day 0 of AZD1222 vaccination. These receptor sequences come from an adult in good health.

V and J are TRBV15 and TRBJ1-2; no clear D gene. Germline CDR1 and CDR2: LNHNV and YYDKDF (reference sequence). V lost 1 base and J lost 8, with 17 bases in between. The CDR3 contains 15 residues. The CDR3 region has the DNA TGTGCCACCAGCAGAGGAGGCGGCCCCATGGAGGGCTACACCTTC. Amino acids: CATSRGGGPMEGYTF.

DNA of the CDR3: TGTGCCTGGAGTGTATCGGAGAACAATGAGCAGTTCTTC. It translates to CAWSVSENNEQFF. This rearrangement joins TRBV30 to TRBJ2-1; no clear D gene. V lost 0 bases and J 5 bases, leaving 8 bases between the germline ends. This CDR3 comprises 13 residues. Germline V gives CDR1 GTSNPN, CDR2 SVGIG (reference sequence).

This sequence joins TRBV19 and TRBJ2-7, with D possibly matching TRBD1 (6 bases). V was trimmed by 5 bases and J by 4 bases, leaving 12 bases between them. The CDR3 totals 13 residues. Looked up from germline, CDR1 is LNHDA and CDR2 is SQIVND (reference sequence). The CDR3 sequence is CASSVQGFYEQYF. The CDR3 region has the DNA TGTGCCAGTAGTGTACAGGGTTTTTACGAGCAGTACTTC.

V is TRBV7-2 and J is TRBJ2-7, with D tentatively TRBD2 (6 bases). The germline V gene encodes CDR1 SGHTA and CDR2 FQGNSA. The CDR3 runs to 16 residues. The V and J ends lost 1 base and 2 bases respectively, with 15 bases between them. CDR3 nucleotide sequence: TGTGCCAGCAGCTTAGATTTTGGACTAACCCCCTACGAGCAGTACTTC. Amino acids: CASSLDFGLTPYEQYF.